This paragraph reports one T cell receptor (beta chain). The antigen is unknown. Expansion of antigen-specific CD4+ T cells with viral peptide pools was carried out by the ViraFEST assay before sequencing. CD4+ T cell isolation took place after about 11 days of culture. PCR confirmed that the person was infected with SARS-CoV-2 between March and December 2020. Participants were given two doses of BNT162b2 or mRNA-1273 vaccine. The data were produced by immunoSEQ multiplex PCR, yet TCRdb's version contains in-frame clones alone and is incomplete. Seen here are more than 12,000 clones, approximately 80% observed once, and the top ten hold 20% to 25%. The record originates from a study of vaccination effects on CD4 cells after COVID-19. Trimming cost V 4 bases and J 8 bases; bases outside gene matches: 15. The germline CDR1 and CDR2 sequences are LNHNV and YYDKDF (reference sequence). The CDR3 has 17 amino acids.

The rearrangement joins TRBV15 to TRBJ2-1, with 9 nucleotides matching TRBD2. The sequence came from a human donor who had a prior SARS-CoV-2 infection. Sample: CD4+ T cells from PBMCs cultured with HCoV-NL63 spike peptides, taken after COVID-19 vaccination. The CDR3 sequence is CATSTGSREGRRHEQFF. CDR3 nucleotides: TGTGCCACCAGCACGGGGTCGCGGGAGGGCCGTCGCCATGAGCAGTTCTTC.